The T cell receptor beta chain described here comes from a study of radiation and T cells in renal cell carcinoma. Overall study: Nephrectomy followed 15 Gy stereotactic body radiation by 4 weeks.

Documented time point: baseline pretreatment blood. Treatment noted: 15 Gy SBRT to primary tumor, nephrectomy 4 weeks later. Radiation-treated patients gave blood at baseline, week 2 and week 4. Germline CDR1 reads SGHRS; CDR2 reads YFSETQ. The CDR3 has 12 residues. V shed 0 bases and J shed 4 bases, with 4 bases lying between them. Data came from immunoSEQ multiplex PCR; TCRdb stores just in-frame clones and leaves some out. In the table there are tens of thousands of clones, 65% to 85% of which are singletons. Worth noting for this clone: The target antigen is unknown.

Study findings and constraints: Baseline intratumoral clonotype presence is unknown without pretreatment biopsies. Top tumor clonotypes rose in blood 2 weeks post-radiation, then contracted.

Sequencing was performed on blood, taken from a patient whose treatment included radiotherapy and nephrectomy. The chain is built from TRBV5-1 and TRBJ2-5; D gene uncertain. The clonotype was recovered from a man aged 60-69 years with renal cell carcinoma. In nucleotides, the CDR3 is TGCGCCAGCAGCTTGGTAGGAGAGACCCAGTACTTC. Amino acid sequence: CASSLVGETQYF.